The clone carrying this T cell receptor (beta chain) was seen only a few times. Antigen specificity is unknown. Germline and junction disagree at one end, which may indicate a read error. Using its own MiXCR run on the multiplex PCR reads, TCRdb lists one record per CDR3 protein. In the table there are under 80,000 distinct CDR3 sequences, 40% to 55% of which are singletons. This CDR3 region has 21 residues. Germline CDR1 and CDR2: SSHAT and FNYEAQ (reference sequence). The sample belongs to a study of breast tumors, draining lymph nodes, adjacent tissues. The study's findings and limits: Most tumor T cells seemingly derive from lymph node, then expand in tumor. Luminal-like breast cancer showed significantly higher tumor–nontumor repertoire similarity than basal-like. Tumor TCR diversity was below lymph nodes but above nontumor tissue.

This receptor was identified in a female donor with breast cancer. Some clones in this sample may be carry-over from other donors' samples. The source material was breast tumor tissue. The chain employs TRBV7-7 and TRBJ2-5; D tentatively fits TRBD1 or TRBD2 (6 bases each). CDR3 protein: CASSSGFCAGLGGRDQETQYF. As DNA, the CDR3 is TGTGCTAGCAGCTCGGGTTTTTGTGCGGGGCTCGGGGGCCGTGACCAAGAGACCCAGTACTTC.